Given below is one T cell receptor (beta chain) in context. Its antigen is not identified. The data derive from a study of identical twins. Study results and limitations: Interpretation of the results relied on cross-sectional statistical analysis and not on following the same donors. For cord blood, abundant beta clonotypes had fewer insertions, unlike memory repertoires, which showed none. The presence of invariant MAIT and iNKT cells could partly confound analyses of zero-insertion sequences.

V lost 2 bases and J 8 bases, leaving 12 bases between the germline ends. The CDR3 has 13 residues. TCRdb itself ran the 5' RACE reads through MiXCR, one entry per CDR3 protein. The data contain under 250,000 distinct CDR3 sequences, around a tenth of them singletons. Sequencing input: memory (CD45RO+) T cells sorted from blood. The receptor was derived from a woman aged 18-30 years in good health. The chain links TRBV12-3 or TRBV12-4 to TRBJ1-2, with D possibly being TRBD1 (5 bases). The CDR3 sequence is CASSLRGVDGYTF. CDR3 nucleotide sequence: TGTGCCAGCAGTTTACGAGGGGTCGACGGCTACACCTTC.